The subject of this entry is one TCR beta chain. Its target is not known. This sample stems from a study of cytomegalovirus exposure and HLA in healthy donors. General observations from the study: Near-uniform donor sequencing depth was presumed by presence/absence analyses. A later analysis found most CMV-associated TCR beta chains apparently HLA-restricted.

The CDR3 spans 16 residues. V lost 3 bases to trimming and J lost 0 bases; unmatched junction nucleotides: 3. CDR1 SEHNR and CDR2 FQNEAQ come from the germline V gene (reference sequence). PCR employed 60 Vbeta and 13 Jbeta primers. In the original analysis: Roughly 12 million shared chains were among about 80 million unique TCR beta chains counted in a later analysis. Assay used: immunoSEQ multiplex PCR; TCRdb lists only in-frame clones, some missing. Clone size and the V and J calls come from that table; the DNA yielded D and trimming. The sample gives around 190,000 clones, around 79% of which show up once; 4% to 4.5% is in the top ten.

The material sequenced was PBMCs. The clonotype was recovered from a woman aged 25 to 39 in good health and CMV-seropositive. The chain employs TRBV7-9 and TRBJ2-2; 8 bases match TRBD1. CDR3 DNA sequence: TGTGCCAGCAGCTTGACAGGGGATCCGAACACCGGGGAGCTGTTTTTT. Protein sequence: CASSLTGDPNTGELFF.